A selection of T cell receptor beta chains follows, all from one sample in a study of blood T cell repertoires in COVID-19. Generated by immunoSEQ multiplex PCR, the TCRdb table keeps only in-frame clones and is missing some. The profile covers roughly 150,000 clones, with 65% to 90% appearing a single time and about 2.9% taken by the ten largest. The material sequenced was peripheral blood. The receptors derive from a man in his forties or fifties with acute or convalescent COVID-19. Each CDR3 is given with its conserved first and last residue. The order of the fields is clone size, J gene, V gene, D gene, CDR3 DNA, CDR3 protein. The D gene is left open where the match is weak. Size is omitted from some rows. Given values are once, few, many or a class for expanded clones.

clone size: few; J gene: TRBJ1-3; V gene: TRBV5-6; D gene: NA; CDR3 DNA: TGTGCCAGCAGCTTGACAGGCAACTCTGGAAACACCATATATTTT; CDR3 protein: CASSLTGNSGNTIYF
clone size: NA; J gene: TRBJ2-7; V gene: TRBV4-1; D gene: TRBD1; CDR3 DNA: TGCGCCAGCAGCCGAGGACAGGCATCCTCCTACGAGCAGTACTTC; CDR3 protein: CASSRGQASSYEQYF
clone size: NA; J gene: TRBJ1-1; V gene: TRBV20-1; D gene: NA; CDR3 DNA: TGCAGTGGAGGGGGTTACACTGAAGCTTTCTTT; CDR3 protein: CSGGGYTEAFF
clone size: NA; J gene: TRBJ1-2; V gene: TRBV5-4; D gene: NA; CDR3 DNA: TGTGCCAGCAGCTTGGGGACAGACCTGGGAGGCTACACCTTC; CDR3 protein: CASSLGTDLGGYTF
clone size: NA; J gene: TRBJ1-6; V gene: TRBV5-6; D gene: NA; CDR3 DNA: TGTGCCAGCACCGAGACAGACAATTCACCCCTCCACTTT; CDR3 protein: CASTETDNSPLHF
clone size: NA; J gene: TRBJ2-7; V gene: TRBV6-5; D gene: NA; CDR3 DNA: TGTGCCAGCGTACGTAACTCGTTCGGGGGCGAGCAGTACTTC; CDR3 protein: CASVRNSFGGEQYF
clone size: NA; J gene: TRBJ1-1; V gene: TRBV9; D gene: NA; CDR3 DNA: TGTGCCAGCAGCGTAGGATCGCGGACTGAAGCTTTCTTT; CDR3 protein: CASSVGSRTEAFF
clone size: NA; J gene: TRBJ1-1; V gene: TRBV9; D gene: NA; CDR3 DNA: TGTGCCAGCAGCGTAGTAACGGGCACTGAAGCTTTCTTT; CDR3 protein: CASSVVTGTEAFF
clone size: NA; J gene: TRBJ1-5; V gene: TRBV18; D gene: TRBD1; CDR3 DNA: TGTGCCAGCCGTGGGACAGGCGTTGTCAATCAGCCCCAGCATTTT; CDR3 protein: CASRGTGVVNQPQHF
clone size: NA; J gene: TRBJ1-1; V gene: TRBV2; D gene: NA; CDR3 DNA: TGTGCCAGCACCTTCCTTTCTGAAGCTTTCTTT; CDR3 protein: CASTFLSEAFF
clone size: NA; J gene: TRBJ2-7; V gene: TRBV7-5; D gene: NA; CDR3 DNA: TGTGCCAGAAGAGACAGGGGACTTCCCTCCTACGAGCAGTACTTC; CDR3 protein: CARRDRGLPSYEQYF
clone size: NA; J gene: TRBJ2-3; V gene: TRBV7-2; D gene: NA; CDR3 DNA: TGTGCCAGCAGCTTTGGGCCTATCACAGATACGCAGTATTTT; CDR3 protein: CASSFGPITDTQYF
clone size: NA; J gene: TRBJ1-2; V gene: TRBV19; D gene: TRBD1; CDR3 DNA: TGTGCCAGTAGTATAGACCCGGACAGGGTCGGCTACACCTTC; CDR3 protein: CASSIDPDRVGYTF
clone size: NA; J gene: TRBJ2-7; V gene: TRBV20-1; D gene: NA; CDR3 DNA: TGCAGTGCTAGATCAGGCCACGAGCAGTACTTC; CDR3 protein: CSARSGHEQYF
clone size: NA; J gene: TRBJ1-5; V gene: TRBV7-9; D gene: TRBD1; CDR3 DNA: TGTGCCAGCAGCTTAGGATTTGGGGACAGTAGCAATCAGCCCCAGCATTTT; CDR3 protein: CASSLGFGDSSNQPQHF
clone size: few; J gene: TRBJ2-6; V gene: TRBV14; D gene: TRBD1; CDR3 DNA: TGTGCCAGCAGTAGGACAGGGGGCTACGTCCTGACTTTC; CDR3 protein: CASSRTGGYVLTF
clone size: NA; J gene: TRBJ2-7; V gene: TRBV5-6; D gene: TRBD2; CDR3 DNA: TGTGCCAGCAGTTTACAGGGTGGCGGGAGGAGCCACGAGCAGTACTTC; CDR3 protein: CASSLQGGGRSHEQYF
clone size: NA; J gene: TRBJ1-6; V gene: TRBV11-2; D gene: TRBD1; CDR3 DNA: TGTGCCAGCAGCCCAAGAACGACAGGGGCGCATTCACCCCTCCACTTT; CDR3 protein: CASSPRTTGAHSPLHF
clone size: NA; J gene: TRBJ1-1; V gene: TRBV6-5; D gene: TRBD1; CDR3 DNA: TGTGCCAGCAGTTTGACAGGGTCTTCCACTGAAGCTTTCTTT; CDR3 protein: CASSLTGSSTEAFF
clone size: NA; J gene: TRBJ1-2; V gene: TRBV18; D gene: TRBD1; CDR3 DNA: TGTGCCAGCTCACCGGGACAGGGGGAAGGCTACACCTTC; CDR3 protein: CASSPGQGEGYTF
clone size: NA; J gene: TRBJ2-6; V gene: TRBV2; D gene: NA; CDR3 DNA: TGTGCCAGCAGTGAAGGAGCAGGCAGTTCTGGGGCCAACGTCCTGACTTTC; CDR3 protein: CASSEGAGSSGANVLTF
clone size: few; J gene: TRBJ1-2; V gene: TRBV2; D gene: NA; CDR3 DNA: TGTGCCAGCAGATCGCGCCTATCGACTGCGGGGGACTATGGCTACACCTTC; CDR3 protein: CASRSRLSTAGDYGYTF
clone size: NA; J gene: TRBJ1-4; V gene: TRBV11-2; D gene: TRBD1; CDR3 DNA: TGTGCCAGCAGCTTTGGGCAGGGGGTACAAACTAATGAAAAACTGTTTTTT; CDR3 protein: CASSFGQGVQTNEKLFF
clone size: NA; J gene: TRBJ1-5; V gene: TRBV6-1; D gene: NA; CDR3 DNA: TGTGCCAGCAGTGAAGGCGAGGAGCAGCCCCAGCATTTT; CDR3 protein: CASSEGEEQPQHF
clone size: NA; J gene: TRBJ2-5; V gene: TRBV18; D gene: TRBD2; CDR3 DNA: TGTGCCAGCTCACCTCGGACTAGCGGGAGAGAGACCCAGTACTTC; CDR3 protein: CASSPRTSGRETQYF
clone size: NA; J gene: TRBJ1-6; V gene: TRBV2; D gene: NA; CDR3 DNA: TGTGCCAGCAGTGAAGCGCAGGGATGGAATTCACCCCTCCACTTT; CDR3 protein: CASSEAQGWNSPLHF
clone size: NA; J gene: TRBJ1-5; V gene: TRBV15; D gene: NA; CDR3 DNA: TGTGCCCGAACTTCGGATCAGCCCCAGCATTTT; CDR3 protein: CARTSDQPQHF
clone size: NA; J gene: TRBJ1-2; V gene: TRBV24-1; D gene: TRBD1; CDR3 DNA: TGTGCCACCAGTGACCCAGGGGGCAGGTATGGCTACACCTTC; CDR3 protein: CATSDPGGRYGYTF
clone size: NA; J gene: TRBJ2-2; V gene: TRBV5-6; D gene: TRBD2; CDR3 DNA: TGTGCCAGCAGCTTGGGGCTAGCGGGGGGGACCGGGGAGCTGTTTTTT; CDR3 protein: CASSLGLAGGTGELFF
clone size: NA; J gene: TRBJ2-7; V gene: TRBV28; D gene: NA; CDR3 DNA: TGTGCCAGCAGTCCCCCCTTATACTACGAGCAGTACTTC; CDR3 protein: CASSPPLYYEQYF
clone size: once; J gene: TRBJ1-2; V gene: TRBV11-3; D gene: TRBD1; CDR3 DNA: TGTGCCAGCAGCTGGGGACAGGGTGGCTACACCTTC; CDR3 protein: CASSWGQGGYTF
clone size: NA; J gene: TRBJ1-1; V gene: TRBV4-1; D gene: NA; CDR3 DNA: TGCGCCAGCAGCCCGCGAGAGGCAAACACTGAAGCTTTCTTT; CDR3 protein: CASSPREANTEAFF